These T cell receptor beta chains were read from a single sample in a study of CD8+ T cells in alopecia areata. Here immunoSEQ multiplex PCR was the method, and the copy in TCRdb shows in-frame clones only, minus some. This table holds a few hundred thousand clones, around 50% found once. Source material: CD8+ T cells sorted from blood. The receptor source for this set is a human donor in good health. Both conserved end residues are part of each CDR3. The D gene is left open where the match is weak.

len,j_gene,d_gene,v_gene,CDR3aa
12,TRBJ2-7,-,TRBV7-2,CTIGTSSYEQYF
16,TRBJ2-5,TRBD2,TRBV7-9,CASSLGPSGGLGTQYF
16,TRBJ2-1,TRBD2,TRBV27,CASSFSSGGSYNEQFF
15,TRBJ2-7,-,TRBV7-9,CASSTTGNSDYEQYF
14,TRBJ2-1,TRBD2,TRBV5-6,CASSDELADNEQFF
14,TRBJ2-3,-,TRBV13,CASSTRLSTDTQYF
14,TRBJ1-1,TRBD1,TRBV5-1,CASSSTGANTEAFF
13,-,TRBD2,TRBV7-9,CASSLVGLDEQYF
10,TRBJ2-2,-,TRBV25-1,CASSGLELFF
13,TRBJ2-7,-,TRBV15,CATSSLGDYEQYF
16,TRBJ2-5,TRBD1,TRBV27,CASRLYRDRVGETQYF
14,TRBJ2-5,-,TRBV11-2,CASSLRDSQETQYF
15,TRBJ1-2,-,TRBV4-1,CASSQGGLSNYGYTF
14,TRBJ2-1,-,TRBV29-1,CSVGAGLVYNEQFF
11,TRBJ2-7,-,TRBV19,CASSWGSKQYF
16,TRBJ2-7,TRBD1,TRBV13,CASSLGTGELSYEQYF
15,TRBJ2-1,TRBD2,TRBV2,CASNPVAGDYNEQFF
17,TRBJ2-5,TRBD2,TRBV7-9,CASSLNPGSGGQETQYF
13,TRBJ2-2,-,TRBV2,CASSYGGTGELFF
13,TRBJ2-7,-,TRBV5-6,CASSWDTGYEQYF
13,TRBJ2-7,-,TRBV27,CASSFGGSYEQYF
14,TRBJ1-2,-,TRBV29-1,CSVEVSGLADGYTF
13,TRBJ2-3,-,TRBV5-6,CASSFGSTDTQYF
11,TRBJ2-1,-,TRBV13,CASSLADEQFF
15,TRBJ1-1,TRBD1,TRBV6-1,CASRGTGGKNTEAFF
13,TRBJ2-1,-,TRBV29-1,CSATASSYNEQFF
17,TRBJ2-1,TRBD1,TRBV9,CASSARLWDRADNEQFF
14,TRBJ2-5,-,TRBV6-5,CASSFHVTQETQYF
13,TRBJ1-2,TRBD1,TRBV7-9,CATDTGVSYGYTF
12,TRBJ2-1,-,TRBV29-1,CSVEFGAKEQFF
15,TRBJ2-7,-,TRBV19,CASSIGGGGSYEQYF
14,TRBJ1-2,-,TRBV7-9,CASRVDRLNYGYTF
14,TRBJ1-5,-,TRBV13,CASSSGLRNQPQHF
15,TRBJ2-1,TRBD2,TRBV2,CASSSGLAGYNEQFF
13,TRBJ2-3,-,TRBV10-3,CAISARGTDTQYF
12,TRBJ1-2,-,TRBV28,CASSSESWGYTF
15,TRBJ2-7,-,TRBV4-1,CASSQRALGDDEQYF
14,TRBJ2-5,TRBD1,TRBV15,CATTPHRGEETQYF
14,TRBJ2-2,-,TRBV9,CASSVVQGAGELFF
13,TRBJ1-2,-,TRBV7-9,CASSLEGRYGYTF
15,TRBJ2-3,-,TRBV19,CASSIKGGGHDTQYF
13,TRBJ1-1,TRBD1,TRBV2,CALTGTGATEAFF
14,TRBJ2-7,-,TRBV27,CASSFGDGPYEQYF
16,TRBJ1-2,-,TRBV11-1,CASSLDGTAPNYGYTF
14,TRBJ1-1,-,TRBV5-1,CASSLARQGPEAFF